These 10 T cell receptor beta chains were all obtained from the same sample, sequenced in a study of shared clonotypes between healthy human individuals. TCRdb's table, derived via immunoSEQ multiplex PCR, lists solely in-frame clones and lacks some. The sample lists around 2.1 million clones, just over 90% occurring once. CD45RO-negative, CCR7-positively selected cells formed the naive CD8 fraction, excluding terminally differentiated effector memory CD45RA+ cells. The sequencing sample was made of naive CD8+ T cells from PBMCs. The source is a man younger than 30 in good health. Some clones in this sample may be carry-over from other donors' samples.

The chain recombines TRBV28 with TRBJ2-2; 7 bases line up with TRBD1. Per germline, CDR1 MDHEN and CDR2 SYDVKM. This CDR3 is built from 16 residues. V lost 2 bases and J lost 5; bases outside the gene matches: 8. CDR3 loop: CASSLRTGVGTGELFF. Written as DNA, the CDR3 is TGTGCCAGCAGTTTACGCACAGGGGTTGGGACCGGGGAGCTGTTTTTT.

The rearrangement uses TRBV6-5 and TRBJ2-2; 7 bases fit TRBD2. The CDR3 consists of 16 residues. Germline assignment: CDR1 MNHEY and CDR2 SVGAGI. V shed 0 bases, J shed 3 bases, and the junction held 4 bases outside the gene matches. The DNA of the CDR3 is TGTGCCAGCAGTTACTCCGGGAGGTACTACACCGGGGAGCTGTTTTTT. Amino acid sequence: CASSYSGRYYTGELFF.

The rearrangement joins TRBV11-2 to TRBJ1-5; no clear D gene. CDR3 size: 16 residues. From germline, CDR1 is SGHAT and CDR2 FQNNGV. V was pared by 1 base and J by 0 bases, with 10 bases between. The CDR3 loop reads CASSLGSGLSNQPQHF. CDR3 bases: TGTGCCAGCAGCTTAGGGTCTGGACTTAGCAATCAGCCCCAGCATTTT.

The chain links TRBV7-2 to TRBJ1-1; 8 bases align to TRBD1. Germline CDR1 reads SGHTA; CDR2 reads FQGNSA. This CDR3 contains 14 residues. J gave up 4 bases and V 5 bases, and 6 bases lay outside the gene matches. The CDR3, as DNA: TGTGCCAGCAGCCCAAGGACAGGGCGCACTGAAGCTTTCTTT. Translating gives CASSPRTGRTEAFF.

The chain employs TRBV7-9 and TRBJ2-5, with a possible D match to TRBD1 (6 bases). Germline loops: CDR1 SEHNR, CDR2 FQNEAQ (reference sequence). V was cut by 2 bases and J by 3 bases, with 13 bases left in between. This CDR3 is 15 amino acids long. CDR3 residues: CASSLIQGTKETQYF. In nucleotides, the CDR3 is TGTGCCAGCAGCTTAATACAGGGCACTAAAGAGACCCAGTACTTC.

The rearrangement uses TRBV4-3 and TRBJ2-4; D might be TRBD2 (5 bases). The germline V gene has CDR1 LGHNA and CDR2 YSLEER. This CDR3 is built from 19 residues. V was pared by 1 base and J by 2 bases, with 21 bases between. DNA for the CDR3: TGCGCCAGCAGCCAAGTTTATCCGGCTAGCCCGTCGCCCAAAAACATTCAGTACTTC. Amino acid sequence: CASSQVYPASPSPKNIQYF.

The V gene is TRBV11-2, the J gene TRBJ2-2; possibly TRBD2 for D (6 bases). From germline, CDR1 is SGHAT and CDR2 FQNNGV. This CDR3 is 14 amino acids long. V was cut by 3 bases and J by 5 bases, with 10 bases left in between. The CDR3 DNA reads TGTGCCAGCAGCTTCTGGGAGGAAACCGGGGAGCTGTTTTTT. It codes for CASSFWEETGELFF.

This chain joins TRBV6-5 and TRBJ1-2; D uncertain. The CDR3 is 15 amino acids. Germline CDR1 is MNHEY and CDR2 is SVGAGI. Trimming removed 2 bases from V and 0 bases from J, with 10 bases in between. Here the CDR3 reads CASSYGISSNYGYTF. The DNA of the CDR3 is TGTGCCAGCAGTTACGGAATTAGTTCTAACTATGGCTACACCTTC.

The chain recombines TRBV29-1 with TRBJ2-2; tentatively, D is TRBD1 (6 bases). In germline, CDR1 is SQVTM, CDR2 ANQGSEA. The CDR3 extends over 15 amino acids. The V end was cut by 0 bases, the J end by 1 base, with 9 bases between. CDR3 amino acids: CSVEDGTLNTGELFF. The CDR3 DNA sequence: TGCAGCGTTGAAGACGGGACACTGAACACCGGGGAGCTGTTTTTT.

The chain uses TRBV9 and TRBJ2-7, with a possible D match to TRBD1 (5 bases). CDR1 SGDLS and CDR2 YYNGEE come from the germline V gene. V lost 4 bases, J lost 3 bases, and 17 bases lay in between. The CDR3 sequence is 15 residues long. The CDR3: CASSPPPRTNYEQYF. CDR3 nucleotides: TGTGCCAGCAGCCCTCCCCCGCGGACAAACTACGAGCAGTACTTC.